Detailed here is one T cell receptor beta chain. The data originate from a study of memory CD8 T cells in hepatitis C reinfection. Study at large: Reinfection meant HCV RNA positivity after two negatives ≥60 days apart. Peak reinfection sampling occurred 3 to 8 weeks after detected reinfection.

The assay was immunoSEQ multiplex PCR, and TCRdb's table has in-frame clones only and misses some. The top ten clones hold about a fifth of a sample with thousands of clones, approximately 90% of them seen once. Time point in this sample: peak reinfection, 3 to 8 weeks after reinfection detection. The sorted cells went straight to TCR sequencing with no prior in vitro expansion. Control naive CD8 T cells came from a couple of donors at all three reinfection time points. The sequence came from a man over 45 with hepatitis C virus infection. The sample taken for sequencing was naive CD8+ T cells sorted from blood.

CDR3 DNA: TGTGCCAGCAGCCAAGATAGGGAACAGGGCTACGAGCAGTACTTC. The encoded protein is CASSQDREQGYEQYF. The chain couples TRBV14 to TRBJ2-7; a possible D gene is TRBD1 (6 bases). Germline V lookup: CDR1 SGHDN, CDR2 FVKESK. CDR3 size: 15 residues. With 0 bases removed from V and 3 bases from J, the gap between germline ends came to 12 bases.